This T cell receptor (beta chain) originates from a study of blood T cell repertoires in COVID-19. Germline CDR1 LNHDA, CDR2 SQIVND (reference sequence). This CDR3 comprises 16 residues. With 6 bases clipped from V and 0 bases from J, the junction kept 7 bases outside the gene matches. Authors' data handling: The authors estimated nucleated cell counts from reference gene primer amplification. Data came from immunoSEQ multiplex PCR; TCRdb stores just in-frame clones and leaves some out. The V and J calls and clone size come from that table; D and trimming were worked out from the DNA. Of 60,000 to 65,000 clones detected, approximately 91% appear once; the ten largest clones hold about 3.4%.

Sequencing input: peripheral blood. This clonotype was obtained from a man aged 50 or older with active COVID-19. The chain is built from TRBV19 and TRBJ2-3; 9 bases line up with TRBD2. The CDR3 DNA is TGTGCCAGTAGCCAGACTAGCGGTACTAGCACAGATACGCAGTATTTT. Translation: CASSQTSGTSTDTQYF.